This TCR beta chain was identified during a study of PD-L1 blockade in urothelial cancer. Study details: Patients commenced intravenous atezolizumab, 1,200 mg every 3 weeks, in the mid-2010s. Blood analysis was done at 3 weeks (second dose) and 6 weeks after treatment began. The median number of T cells present in blood samples was some 140,000.

Germline assignment: CDR1 SEHNR and CDR2 FQNEAQ (reference sequence). The CDR3 length is 16 residues. The V and J ends lost 1 base and 3 bases respectively, with 16 bases between them. Assay used: immunoSEQ multiplex PCR; TCRdb lists only in-frame clones, some missing. The sample has fewer than 60,000 clones; around 86% are singletons. Time point: pretreatment peripheral blood. The chain has TRBV7-9 and TRBJ2-7, with D possibly matching TRBD2 (6 bases). The input for sequencing was PBMCs, taken around atezolizumab (anti-PD-L1) treatment. This sequence originates from a man in his sixties or seventies with urothelial cancer. The CDR3 DNA is TGTGCCAGCAGCTTAGGTAGCGGTGGGGCTCTCTACGAGCAGTACTTC. Amino acid sequence: CASSLGSGGALYEQYF. Filled out from reference TRBV7-9 and TRBJ2-7, the complete variable domain reads DTGVSQNPRHKITKRGQNVTFRCDPISEHNRLYWYRQTLGQGPEFLTYFQNEAQLEKSRLLSDRFSAERPKGSFSTLEIQRTEQGDSAMYLCASSLGSGGALYEQYFGPGTRLTVT.